This T cell receptor beta chain was documented in a study of blood T cell repertoires in COVID-19. Profiled with immunoSEQ multiplex PCR; TCRdb holds only in-frame clones, not every one. Among under 200,000 clones listed, approximately 86% were seen once. This clone was detected once. V lost 1 base and J lost 10, with 17 bases in between. Germline V CDR1 and CDR2: SGHNT, YENEEA. CDR3 size: 15 residues. This chain joins TRBV11-3 and TRBJ2-1, with D perhaps matching TRBD2 (5 bases). The receptor was isolated from a woman aged 55-75 years with acute COVID-19. Input material: PBMCs or T cells enriched from blood (not recorded which). CDR3 DNA sequence: TGTGCCAGCAGCTTAGGGGGAGTAGGCGGACCCGAGCAGTTCTTC. Its protein product is CASSLGGVGGPEQFF.